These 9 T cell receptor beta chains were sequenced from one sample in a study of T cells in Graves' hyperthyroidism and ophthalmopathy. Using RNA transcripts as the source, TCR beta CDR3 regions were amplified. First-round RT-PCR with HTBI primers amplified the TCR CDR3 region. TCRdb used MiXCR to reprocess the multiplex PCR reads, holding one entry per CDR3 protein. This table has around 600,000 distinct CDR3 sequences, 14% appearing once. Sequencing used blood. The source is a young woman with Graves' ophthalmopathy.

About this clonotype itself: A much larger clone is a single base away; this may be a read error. The CDR3 DNA is TGTGCCAGCAGACCTCGGGGACAGGTTTACACTGAAGCTCTCTTT. Translated, it gives CASRPRGQVYTEALF. The rearrangement uses TRBV2 and TRBJ1-1; 8 nucleotides agree with TRBD1. Germline values: CDR1 SNHLY, CDR2 FYNNEI. CDR3 size: 15 residues.

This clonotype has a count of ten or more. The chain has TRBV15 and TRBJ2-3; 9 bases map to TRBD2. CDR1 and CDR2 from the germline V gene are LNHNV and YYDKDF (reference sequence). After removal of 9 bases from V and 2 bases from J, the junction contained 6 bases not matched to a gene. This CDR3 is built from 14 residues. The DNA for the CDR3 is TGTGCCACACGAGGGACTAGCCCCACAGATACGCAGTATTTT. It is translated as CATRGTSPTDTQYF.

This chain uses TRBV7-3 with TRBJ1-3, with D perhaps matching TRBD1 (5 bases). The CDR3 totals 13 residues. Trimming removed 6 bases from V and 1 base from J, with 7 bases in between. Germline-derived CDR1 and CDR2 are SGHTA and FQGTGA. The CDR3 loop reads CASREGSGNTIYF. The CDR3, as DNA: TGTGCCAGCAGGGAGGGGTCTGGAAACACCATATATTTT.

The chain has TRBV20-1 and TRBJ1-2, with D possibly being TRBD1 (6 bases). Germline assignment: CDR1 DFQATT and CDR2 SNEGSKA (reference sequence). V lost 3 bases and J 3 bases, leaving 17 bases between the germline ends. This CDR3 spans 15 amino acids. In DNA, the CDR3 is TGCAGTGCTAGTGTGGGAACGGACAGCTACTATGGCTACACCTTC. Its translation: CSASVGTDSYYGYTF.

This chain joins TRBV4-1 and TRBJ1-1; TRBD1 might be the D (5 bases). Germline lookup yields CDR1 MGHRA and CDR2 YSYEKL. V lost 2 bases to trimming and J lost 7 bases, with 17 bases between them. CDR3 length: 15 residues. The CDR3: CASSQPQRGGREAFF. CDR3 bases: TGCGCCAGCAGCCAACCTCAAAGGGGCGGACGTGAAGCTTTCTTT.

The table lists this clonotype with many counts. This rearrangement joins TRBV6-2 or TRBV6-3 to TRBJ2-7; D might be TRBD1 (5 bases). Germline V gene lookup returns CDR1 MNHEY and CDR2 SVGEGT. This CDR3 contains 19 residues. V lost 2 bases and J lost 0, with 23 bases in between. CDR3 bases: TGTGCCAGCAGTTACCCTAATTATTCAGGGTTCCGAGGCTCCTACGAGCAGTACTTC. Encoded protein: CASSYPNYSGFRGSYEQYF.

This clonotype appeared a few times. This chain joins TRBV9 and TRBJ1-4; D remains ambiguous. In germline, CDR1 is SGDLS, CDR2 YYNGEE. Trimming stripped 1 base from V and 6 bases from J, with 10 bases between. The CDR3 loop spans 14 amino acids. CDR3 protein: CASSVTFQDEKLFF. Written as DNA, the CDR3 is TGTGCCAGCAGCGTAACGTTTCAAGATGAAAAACTGTTTTTT.

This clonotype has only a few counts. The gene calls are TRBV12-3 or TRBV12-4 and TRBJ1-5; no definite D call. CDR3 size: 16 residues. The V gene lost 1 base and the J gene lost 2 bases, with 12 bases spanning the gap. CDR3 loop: CASSLVGRRGNQPQHF. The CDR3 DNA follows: TGTGCCAGCAGTTTAGTAGGCCGTAGGGGCAATCAGCCCCAGCATTTT.

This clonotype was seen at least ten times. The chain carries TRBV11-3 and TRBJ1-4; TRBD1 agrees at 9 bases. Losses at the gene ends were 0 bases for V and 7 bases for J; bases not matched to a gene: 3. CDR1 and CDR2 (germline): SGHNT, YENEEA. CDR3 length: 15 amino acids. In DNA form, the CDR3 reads TGTGCCAGCAGCTTAGAAGGGACAGGGACTGAAAAACTGTTTTTT. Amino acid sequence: CASSLEGTGTEKLFF. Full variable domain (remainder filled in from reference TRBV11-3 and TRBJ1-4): EAGVVQSPRYKIIEKKQPVAFWCNPISGHNTLYWYLQNLGQGPELLIRYENEEAVDDSQLPKDRFSAERLKGVDSTLKIQPAELGDSAVYLCASSLEGTGTEKLFFGSGTQLSVL.